This T cell receptor beta chain was observed in a study of shared clonotypes between healthy human individuals. In the source study's methods: Without quality scores, immunoSEQ junctional reads could not be filtered like full-length reads. Data came from immunoSEQ multiplex PCR; TCRdb stores just in-frame clones and leaves some out. That table is the source of V, J and clone size, and D and trimming were worked out from the DNA. Of approximately 460,000 clones in the sample, approximately 77% were seen once. This CDR3 region has 15 residues. The germline V gene has CDR1 MNHNS and CDR2 SASEGT. Trimming took 6 bases from V and 2 from J; bases not matched to a gene: 4. On this clone: The antigen remains unidentified.

Donors included only healthy HIV-negative adults lacking recent acute infections or vaccinations. Broader study findings: The authors expected sequencing depth to affect clonotype sharing among donors.

The sample consisted of PBMCs. The J gene is TRBJ2-7, the V gene TRBV6-1; 13 bases match TRBD2. The source of this sequence is a woman aged 40-49 years in good health. Some clones in this sample may be carry-over from other donors' samples. The CDR3 loop is CASRLLAGGPYEQYF. The CDR3 nucleotides read TGTGCCAGCAGATTACTAGCGGGAGGGCCCTACGAGCAGTACTTC.